This T cell receptor beta chain stems from a study of blood T cell repertoires in COVID-19. Study overall: Donors in the United States, Italy and Spain gave samples during acute or convalescent COVID-19.

Trimming pared 0 bases from V and 3 bases from J, leaving 9 bases between. Per the germline V gene, CDR1 is SGHNT and CDR2 is YYREEE (reference sequence). The CDR3 has 14 amino acids. Some clones are missing from TCRdb's copy, which holds only in-frame ones; the method was immunoSEQ multiplex PCR. Here the sample spans about 180,000 clones, around 88% being singletons. The receptor was derived from a woman under 40 who had recovered from COVID-19. This chain connects TRBV5-4 to TRBJ1-2; no definite D call. The sequenced material came from PBMCs or T cells enriched from blood (not recorded which). CDR3 sequence reads: CASSLATGDYGYTF. The CDR3 nucleotides read TGTGCCAGCAGCTTGGCCACGGGAGACTATGGCTACACCTTC.